This TCR beta chain was identified during a study of tumor and adjacent non-tumor tissue in lung cancer (dated by TCRdb to 2016 to 2019). Describing the broader study: The cohort included around twelve adenocarcinoma, 2 squamous cell carcinoma and 1 small cell lung cancer patients. TCRbeta CDR3 sequencing was performed on a few dozen paired specimens, with one tumor sample and one normal lung sample collected per patient. The study compared bulk TCRbeta repertoires between lung tumor tissue and matched distant non-tumor lung tissue from about 14 lung cancer patients. Sequencing generated a total of around 120 million productive TCRbeta reads, averaging roughly 4.3 million reads per sample. The 15 enrolled patients, of whom approximately 10 were men and 5 were women, were aged about 31 to 76 years and were diagnosed with TNM stage I to III disease.

Trimming at the junction amounts to 2 bases on V and 0 bases on J, and the germline ends lie 7 bases apart. The CDR3 has 14 amino acids, counting the end cysteine and phenylalanine. Of the read, only the CDR3 DNA is kept; its 42 bases are in frame from base 1. The germline V gene (reference sequence) specifies SGHAT as CDR1 and FQDESV as CDR2. Overall results and qualifications from the work: TCR diversity (inverse Simpson) was significantly higher in tumor than in normal lung tissue (about 400 vs 150, P = 0.0075, Mann-Whitney U test). TCR diversity was significantly higher in younger patients, and greater tumor TCR diversity was associated with shorter overall survival and shorter disease-free survival. The sequencing platform is not named in the methods, and unique molecular identifiers are not mentioned. Peripheral blood was not sequenced, so blood TCRbeta repertoires were not examined in the lung cancer patients of the study. The cohort had only 15 or so patients, and the authors noted that larger samples and more detailed clinical data are needed. The top 100 clones made up a significantly larger cumulative share of the repertoire in normal lung than in tumor tissue.

This clonotype showed up just a few times. Its antigen specificity is not known. No much larger clonotype is one base removed from it; base qualities were not supplied. The receptor library was made with multiplex PCR. The data were produced on an Illumina HiSeq 2500. TCRbeta libraries were constructed through three rounds of nested PCR with primers (Table S4) according to protocols adapted from ARM-PCR. Before sequencing, PCR products of 200-500 bp were cut from the gel and purified using the QIAquick gel extraction kit. From the authors' description of their analysis: Reads were cleaned with Trimmomatic, merged with FLASH into complete CDR3 sequences, and assigned to V(D)J germline segments with MiTCR. Clonal diversity was computed as the inverse Simpson's index with VDJtools. A read counted as productive if the sequence was in-frame and lacked a premature stop codon. TCRdb reran the public reads through fastp at Q25 and MiXCR, keeping productive beta chains. Every CDR3 protein is listed once, alongside the most common genes and DNA of its rows. The V and J calls, along with clone size, are taken from TCRdb and not from the paper's own processing. In all, the sample holds about 100,000 distinct CDR3 sequences, and roughly two thirds of those were seen once. The ten largest clones capture roughly 19% of the sample.

RNA was isolated from bulk unsorted tissue, and RNA quality was assessed with a NanoDrop ND-1000 and an Agilent 2100. Normal lung samples were distant non-tumor tissue taken more than 3 cm from the tumor edge. Donors were newly diagnosed lung cancer patients admitted for thoracic surgery in China between August and November 2014, without prior chemotherapy. Patients with previous radiotherapy or chemotherapy, or with another concurrent cancer, were excluded from the study. Surgical tissue pieces of about 1-2 cm3 were preserved in RNAlater solution and were kept at -80 degrees C until use. The clonotype was recovered from a man younger than 40 with non-small cell lung cancer. Sequences were obtained from distant non-tumor lung tissue. This chain joins TRBV11-1 to TRBJ2-5; no confident D gene assignment can be made. CDR3 reads: CASSLSPHQETQYF. The DNA sequence reads TGTGCCAGCAGCTTAAGTCCCCACCAAGAGACCCAGTACTTC.